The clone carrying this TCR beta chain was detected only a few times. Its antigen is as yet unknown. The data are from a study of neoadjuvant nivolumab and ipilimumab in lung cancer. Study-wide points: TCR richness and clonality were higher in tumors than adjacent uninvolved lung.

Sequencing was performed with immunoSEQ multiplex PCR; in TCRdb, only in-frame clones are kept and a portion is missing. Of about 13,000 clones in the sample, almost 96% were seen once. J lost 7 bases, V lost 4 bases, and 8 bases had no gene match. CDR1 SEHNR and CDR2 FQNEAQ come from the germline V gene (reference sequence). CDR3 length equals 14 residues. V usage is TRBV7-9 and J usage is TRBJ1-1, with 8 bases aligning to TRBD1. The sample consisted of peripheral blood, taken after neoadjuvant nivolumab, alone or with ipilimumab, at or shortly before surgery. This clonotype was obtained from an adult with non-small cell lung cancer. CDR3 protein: CASSYGQGDLEAFF. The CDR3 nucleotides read TGTGCCAGCAGCTACGGACAGGGCGACCTTGAAGCTTTCTTT.